The 3 T cell receptor beta chains in this list originate from one sample, sequenced in a study of coeliac disease (dated by TCRdb to between 2021 and 2024). Library preparation was by the immunoSEQ multiplex PCR assay. Not all clones reach the TCRdb copy of this immuneACCESS table, which keeps in-frame sequences only. Checked studies attribute under half of the gap to unresolved V genes and leave the rest unexplained. The sample yields a few thousand clones; about 73% were counted once. Together, the top ten hold 12% to 15% of the sample. The specimen sequenced was lymphocytes from the gut lamina propria. The sample's cell subset or site label, decoded: lamina propria cell (LPC) fraction of small intestinal biopsy. These receptor sequences come from a human donor without celiac disease.

V and J are TRBV27 and TRBJ2-1; the D is unclear. CDR3 length: 12 residues. Germline V CDR1 and CDR2: MNHEY, SMNVEV (reference sequence). Trimming stripped 5 bases from V and 8 bases from J, with 10 bases between. CDR3 sequence (DNA): TGTGCCAGCAGTCTACTGGGCGATGAGCAGTTCTTC. It encodes CASSLLGDEQFF.

V gene TRBV12-5 combines with J gene TRBJ2-1; perhaps TRBD2 as D (6 bases). The CDR3 has 14 residues. Trimming stripped 0 bases from V and 7 bases from J, with 10 bases between. Germline V gene data show CDR1 as LGHNT and CDR2 as FRNRAP. The CDR3 spells CASGLVGAGNEQFF. DNA for the CDR3: TGTGCTAGTGGTTTGGTAGGGGCGGGGAATGAGCAGTTCTTC.

The chain carries TRBV15 and TRBJ2-7; 8 bases line up with TRBD2. The trim removed 3 bases at V and 3 bases at J, leaving 10 bases unmatched. Germline CDR1 LNHNV, CDR2 YYDKDF (reference sequence). The CDR3 loop spans 16 amino acids. The CDR3 DNA reads TGTGCCACCAGCAGTCTGTTTAGCGGGATTGACTACGAGCAGTACTTC. It codes for CATSSLFSGIDYEQYF.